The rows below give T cell receptor beta chains drawn from one sample of a study of blood T cell repertoires in COVID-19. Sequencing was performed with immunoSEQ multiplex PCR; in TCRdb, only in-frame clones are kept and a portion is missing. The repertoire has around 60,000 clones, around 73% of them found once; the top ten carry about 20%. Sequenced sample: peripheral blood. The receptors here all came from a man older than 75 with active or convalescent COVID-19. Both conserved end residues are part of each CDR3. Fields, in order: clone size, V gene, D gene, J gene, CDR3 DNA, CDR3 protein. The D gene is left open where the match is weak. Clone size is stated in some rows and not others, as once, few, many or a class when expanded.

size: few
V: TRBV9
D: TRBD1
J: TRBJ2-1
DNA: TGTGCCAGCAGCGTAGTTGGGACAGGGGCCTACAATGAGCAGTTCTTC
CDR3: CASSVVGTGAYNEQFF

size: few
V: TRBV5-6
D: TRBD1
J: TRBJ2-3
DNA: TGTGCCAGCAGCGGGGACAGGAGGGATACGCAGTATTTT
CDR3: CASSGDRRDTQYF

size: NA
V: TRBV5-4
D: NA
J: TRBJ2-7
DNA: TGTGCCAGCAGCCCGGGATTTTCCTACGAGCAGTACTTC
CDR3: CASSPGFSYEQYF

size: NA
V: TRBV10-3
D: TRBD1
J: TRBJ2-5
DNA: TGTGCCATCAGTGGGCAGGGGGACCAAGAGACCCAGTACTTC
CDR3: CAISGQGDQETQYF

size: once
V: TRBV11-2
D: TRBD1
J: TRBJ2-3
DNA: TGTGCCAGCAGCCTAAGATCACAGGGGGCCACAGATACGCAGTATTTT
CDR3: CASSLRSQGATDTQYF

size: NA
V: TRBV6-2/TRBV6-3
D: TRBD2
J: TRBJ2-3
DNA: TGTGCCAGCAGCCTACTTACTAGCGGGAGGCAGAGGAAAAACACAGATACGCAGTATTTT
CDR3: CASSLLTSGRQRKNTDTQYF

size: NA
V: TRBV11-2
D: TRBD2
J: TRBJ2-5
DNA: TGTGCCAGCAGCCTTACCACGGGGCTAGCGGGGGTAGAGACCCAGTACTTC
CDR3: CASSLTTGLAGVETQYF

size: NA
V: TRBV7-2
D: TRBD1
J: TRBJ1-5
DNA: TGTGCCAGCAGCTCGATGCAGGGGGCCAATCAGCCCCAGCATTTT
CDR3: CASSSMQGANQPQHF

size: NA
V: TRBV7-3
D: NA
J: TRBJ2-3
DNA: TGTGCCAGCAGCTTATCATCCACAGATACGCAGTATTTT
CDR3: CASSLSSTDTQYF

size: NA
V: TRBV6-5
D: TRBD1
J: TRBJ1-5
DNA: TGTGCCAGCAGAAGGGACAGGGAGTGGAATCAGCCCCAGCATTTT
CDR3: CASRRDREWNQPQHF

size: NA
V: TRBV6-5
D: NA
J: TRBJ2-4
DNA: TGTGCCAGCAGGAGCACCCGTCAGAGGGACATTCAGTACTTC
CDR3: CASRSTRQRDIQYF

size: NA
V: TRBV7-3
D: NA
J: TRBJ2-1
DNA: TGTGCCAGCAGCTTAATGTACGGTGAGCAGTTCTTC
CDR3: CASSLMYGEQFF

size: NA
V: TRBV7-2
D: NA
J: TRBJ2-1
DNA: TGTGCCAGCAGCTTTGTTACTGATGAGCAGTTCTTC
CDR3: CASSFVTDEQFF

size: NA
V: TRBV11-2
D: TRBD2
J: TRBJ2-7
DNA: TGTGCCAGCAGTCTACTAGCGGGAGCCCCCTACGAGCAGTACTTC
CDR3: CASSLLAGAPYEQYF

size: once
V: TRBV9
D: TRBD1
J: TRBJ2-1
DNA: TGTGCCAGCAGCGTAGTCTCGGGACAGGGGATTAACAATGAGCAGTTCTTC
CDR3: CASSVVSGQGINNEQFF

size: NA
V: TRBV3-1/TRBV3-2
D: NA
J: TRBJ2-1
DNA: TGTGCCAGCAGCCAACCCGAGGGGGGGGCCGGCCATGAGCAGTTCTTC
CDR3: CASSQPEGGAGHEQFF

size: few
V: TRBV5-6
D: NA
J: TRBJ2-7
DNA: TGTGCCAGCAGCCGGACCTACCGGGACTACGAGCAGTACTTC
CDR3: CASSRTYRDYEQYF

size: once
V: TRBV5-5
D: NA
J: TRBJ2-5
DNA: TGTGCCAGCAGCTTGTCCCCAGGCAGGACCCAGTACTTC
CDR3: CASSLSPGRTQYF

size: NA
V: TRBV10-2
D: NA
J: TRBJ2-5
DNA: TGCGCCAGCGGCCTGCAGACCCAGTACTTC
CDR3: CASGLQTQYF

size: NA
V: TRBV5-5
D: NA
J: TRBJ2-7
DNA: TGTGCCAGCAGCCCCACCCGGGACTTCGAGCAGTACTTC
CDR3: CASSPTRDFEQYF

size: NA
V: TRBV19
D: TRBD2
J: TRBJ2-1
DNA: TGTGCCAGTAAAGGGACTAGCGGAGAATACAATGAGCAGTTCTTC
CDR3: CASKGTSGEYNEQFF

size: NA
V: TRBV7-9
D: NA
J: TRBJ1-4
DNA: TGTGCCAGCAGGGAGGGATTTAATGAAAAACTGTTTTTT
CDR3: CASREGFNEKLFF

size: once
V: TRBV18
D: NA
J: TRBJ2-5
DNA: TGTGCCAGCTCACCACCATCTGGGCGAGAGACCCAGTACTTC
CDR3: CASSPPSGRETQYF

size: few
V: TRBV5-4
D: TRBD1
J: TRBJ1-2
DNA: TGTGCCAGCAGCGAACAGGGGGGGTATGGCTACACCTTC
CDR3: CASSEQGGYGYTF

size: NA
V: TRBV7-2
D: NA
J: TRBJ2-1
DNA: TGTGCCAGCAGCTTAGATGGGATTTCCGGGAGCAATGAGCAGTTCTTC
CDR3: CASSLDGISGSNEQFF

size: NA
V: TRBV6-6
D: NA
J: TRBJ2-2
DNA: TGTGCCAGCAACCCCATCGGGGGAGGATACACCGGGGAGCTGTTTTTT
CDR3: CASNPIGGGYTGELFF

size: once
V: TRBV6-1
D: NA
J: TRBJ1-5
DNA: TGTGCCAGCAGTGAACGAGATTCCAATCAGCCCCAGCATTTT
CDR3: CASSERDSNQPQHF

size: NA
V: TRBV5-8
D: NA
J: TRBJ1-1
DNA: TGTGCCAGCAGCTTGGGTTACAGGGAGAACACTGAAGCTTTCTTT
CDR3: CASSLGYRENTEAFF

size: NA
V: TRBV28
D: TRBD1
J: TRBJ2-7
DNA: TGTGCCTGCAAGCCTTCAGGGACAGGGACCTACGAGCAGTACTTC
CDR3: CACKPSGTGTYEQYF

size: once
V: TRBV3-1/TRBV3-2
D: TRBD2
J: TRBJ2-5
DNA: TGTGCCAGCAGCCAATCAATCGGGGGGGAGACCCAGTACTTC
CDR3: CASSQSIGGETQYF

size: NA
V: TRBV28
D: TRBD1
J: TRBJ2-1
DNA: TGTGCCAGCAGTTTCTCGGCAGGGGGCTATGAGCAGTTCTTC
CDR3: CASSFSAGGYEQFF